This T cell receptor beta chain comes out of a study of shared clonotypes between healthy human individuals. Study results and limitations: Generally, estimated richness proved larger in naive subsets than it did in memory subsets. Generation probabilities of non-shared clonotypes were lower (relative to those shared by all four donors).

Germline V gives CDR1 KGHSH, CDR2 LQKENI. This CDR3 contains 14 residues. V trimming: 1 base; J trimming: 9 bases; junction bases outside the gene matches: 2. Both subsets, CD45RA+ naive and CD45RA-negative memory, were split from the CD4+ cells. In the authors' workflow: Junction-only sequences without quality scores were provided by ImmunoSEQ, so filtering was different. Method: immunoSEQ multiplex PCR; TCRdb's copy keeps in-frame clones and lacks some. That table gives V, J and clone size, and the DNA gave D and trimming. The top ten hold approximately 0.13% of the sample, which has some 2,400,000 clones, around 95% seen once. On this clone itself: Its antigen is not known.

Sequencing used naive CD4+ T cells sorted from blood. Subset noted: CD45RA+ positively selected. This chain uses TRBV18 with TRBJ2-1, with 11 bases fitting TRBD2. This clonotype was sampled from a man younger than 30 in good health. The CDR3 region is CASSPLAGGLEQFF. CDR3 bases: TGTGCCAGCTCACCACTAGCGGGGGGGCTTGAGCAGTTCTTC.